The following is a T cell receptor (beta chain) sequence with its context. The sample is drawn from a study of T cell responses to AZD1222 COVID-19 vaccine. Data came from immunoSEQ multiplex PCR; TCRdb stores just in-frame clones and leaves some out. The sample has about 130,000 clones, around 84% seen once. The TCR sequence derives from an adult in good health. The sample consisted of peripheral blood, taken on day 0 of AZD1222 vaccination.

CDR3 in DNA: TGTGCCAGCTCACGACAGGGTGCCGACACAGATACGCAGTATTTT. Its protein is CASSRQGADTDTQYF. The V call is TRBV18, the J call TRBJ2-3; 7 bases match TRBD1. Per germline, CDR1 KGHSH and CDR2 LQKENI. CDR3 length equals 15 residues. With 4 bases clipped from V and 2 bases from J, the junction kept 6 bases outside the gene matches.